This passage covers 4 T cell receptor beta chains from one sample sequenced in a study of blood T cells in healthy people across ages. Sample-barcoded 5' priming and a J-beta primer mix drove a second PCR of about 6 to 11 cycles. TCRdb ran MiXCR on the 5' RACE reads and lists one entry per CDR3 protein. The data hold about 1.6 million distinct CDR3 sequences, with around 35% observed a single time. Sequencing used blood. The receptors derive from a woman between 25 and 40 years old in good health.

In this sample, this clonotype turned up a few times. The rearrangement links TRBV5-5 to TRBJ2-1, with 9 bases fitting TRBD2. The CDR3 totals 17 residues. CDR1 and CDR2 from the germline V gene are SGHKS and YYEKEE (reference sequence). J lost 2 bases, V lost 4 bases, and 10 bases had no gene match. The CDR3 protein is CASSAIAGAVTYNEQFF. CDR3 coding DNA: TGTGCCAGCAGCGCTATAGCGGGAGCCGTCACCTACAATGAGCAGTTCTTC.

A single count supports this clonotype. The gene calls are TRBV3-1 and TRBJ1-5, with unresolved D. The CDR3 is 15 amino acids. Germline CDR1 reads LGHDT; CDR2 reads YNNKEL (reference sequence). The V gene lost 1 base and the J gene lost 2 bases, with 9 bases spanning the gap. Here the CDR3 DNA reads TGTGCCAGCAGCCAAGGGGAAGAGGGCAATCAGCCCCAGCATTTT. Encoded protein: CASSQGEEGNQPQHF.

The chain employs TRBV30 and TRBJ1-5, with D tentatively TRBD1 (5 bases). This CDR3 has 13 amino acids. V lost 0 bases and J 3 bases, leaving 6 bases between the germline ends. CDR1 and CDR2 (germline): GTSNPN, SVGIG (reference sequence). CDR3 in amino acids: CAWSVQDNQPQHF. CDR3 coding DNA: TGTGCCTGGAGTGTACAGGACAATCAGCCCCAGCATTTT.

The gene calls are TRBV9 and TRBJ2-1; 11 nucleotides agree with TRBD1. This CDR3 region has 16 residues. Losses at the gene ends were 4 bases for V and 4 bases for J; bases not matched to a gene: 7. Germline CDR1 and CDR2: SGDLS and YYNGEE. The CDR3, as DNA: TGTGCCAGCAGCCCCCGTGGGACAGGGGGTTACAATGAGCAGTTCTTC. Translation: CASSPRGTGGYNEQFF.